Following are 9 T cell receptor beta chains from one sample sequenced in a study of T cells in Graves' hyperthyroidism and ophthalmopathy. Researchers took RNA transcripts and amplified the TCR beta CDR3 regions from them. Initially, a first-round RT-PCR of the TCR CDR3 employed the HTBI primer set. TCRdb reprocessed the multiplex PCR reads with MiXCR, giving one entry per CDR3 protein. The sample holds about 770,000 distinct CDR3 sequences, approximately 18% seen once. Sequenced material: blood. The receptors here all came from a woman in her 50s with Graves' hyperthyroidism that later progressed to Graves' ophthalmopathy.

V gene TRBV10-2 combines with J gene TRBJ2-3, with 10 nucleotides matching TRBD2. Germline loops: CDR1 WSHSY, CDR2 SAAADI. The CDR3 covers 15 residues. V was clipped by 7 bases and J by 1 base; unmatched bases: 5. The CDR3 DNA follows: TGCGCCAGCAATCTAGCGGGGGACCGCACAGATACGCAGTATTTT. As protein: CASNLAGDRTDTQYF.

This clonotype has a handful of counts. The rearrangement joins TRBV7-9 to TRBJ2-1; D unclear. Germline V gives CDR1 SEHNR, CDR2 FQNEAQ (reference sequence). The ends were cut back, 2 bases at V and 7 bases at J, with 15 bases in the middle. The CDR3 spans 15 residues. The CDR3 protein is CASSLSQTYRNEQFF. The DNA of the CDR3 is TGTGCCAGCAGCTTATCGCAGACATACCGGAATGAGCAGTTCTTC.

The chain couples TRBV3-1 to TRBJ2-5; D unresolved. Germline V gene data show CDR1 as LGHDT and CDR2 as YNNKEL (reference sequence). The CDR3 length is 13 residues. Trimming cost V 4 bases and J 5 bases, with 11 bases left between them. The CDR3 sequence is CASSPTRTETQYF. The CDR3 bases are TGTGCCAGCAGCCCGACACGAACGGAGACCCAGTACTTC.

The rearrangement uses TRBV19 and TRBJ1-3; D is unresolved. Germline assignment: CDR1 LNHDA and CDR2 SQIVND (reference sequence). V was trimmed by 2 bases and J by 2 bases, leaving 7 bases between them. The CDR3 runs to 14 residues. CDR3 residues: CASSIRIPGNTIYF. The CDR3 DNA follows: TGTGCCAGTAGTATACGGATTCCTGGAAACACCATATATTTT.

This clonotype was counted ten times or more. The genes are TRBV20-1 and TRBJ2-3; the D gene is possibly TRBD2 (5 bases). The CDR3 spans 15 residues. Looked up from germline, CDR1 is DFQATT and CDR2 is SNEGSKA (reference sequence). Trimming shortened V by 5 bases and J by 2 bases, and 17 bases separated the two germline ends. The CDR3 reads CSAPGLLDPTDTQYF. The CDR3 nucleotides read TGCAGTGCTCCTGGACTCCTCGACCCCACAGATACGCAGTATTTT.

This clonotype was recorded at least ten times. The chain joins TRBV12-3 or TRBV12-4 to TRBJ1-2, with D possibly being TRBD1 (5 bases). The length of the CDR3 is 13 residues. Trimming removed 3 bases at V and 6 bases at J, with 11 bases between. The CDR3 here is CASSFGQGHGYTF. As DNA, the CDR3 is TGTGCCAGCAGTTTCGGGCAGGGTCATGGCTACACCTTC.

This clonotype was counted ten times or more. This chain uses TRBV2 with TRBJ1-4; no clear D. V was cut by 3 bases and J by 6 bases, with 11 bases left in between. The CDR3 has 14 residues. Germline CDR1 reads SNHLY; CDR2 reads FYNNEI. CDR3 nucleotide sequence: TGTGCCAGCAGTGAGGAAGTCGGAGATGAAAAACTGTTTTTT. Translating it yields CASSEEVGDEKLFF.

This clonotype appeared a single time. The J gene is TRBJ1-2, the V gene TRBV4-1; the D is unclear. V gave up 2 bases and J gave up 12 bases, with 13 bases separating them. This CDR3 region has 12 residues. Germline V lookup: CDR1 MGHRA, CDR2 YSYEKL. The DNA of the CDR3 is TGCGCCAGCAGCCAATCTCGTCGGGATCACACCTTC. Residues: CASSQSRRDHTF.

The CDR3 spells CASIGSRSEAFF. CDR3 DNA: TGTGCCAGCATCGGGAGTCGGTCTGAAGCTTTCTTT. This chain connects TRBV28 to TRBJ1-1; D gene uncertain. Per the germline V gene, CDR1 is MDHEN and CDR2 is SYDVKM. The CDR3 sequence is 12 residues long. V was clipped by 7 bases and J by 6 bases, with 12 bases between them. Together with reference TRBV28 and TRBJ1-1, the CDR3 gives the full variable domain: DVKVTQSSRYLVKRTGEKVFLECVQDMDHENMFWYRQDPGLGLRLIYFSYDVKMKEKGDIPEGYSVSREKKERFSLILESASTNQTSMYLCASIGSRSEAFFGQGTRLTVV.